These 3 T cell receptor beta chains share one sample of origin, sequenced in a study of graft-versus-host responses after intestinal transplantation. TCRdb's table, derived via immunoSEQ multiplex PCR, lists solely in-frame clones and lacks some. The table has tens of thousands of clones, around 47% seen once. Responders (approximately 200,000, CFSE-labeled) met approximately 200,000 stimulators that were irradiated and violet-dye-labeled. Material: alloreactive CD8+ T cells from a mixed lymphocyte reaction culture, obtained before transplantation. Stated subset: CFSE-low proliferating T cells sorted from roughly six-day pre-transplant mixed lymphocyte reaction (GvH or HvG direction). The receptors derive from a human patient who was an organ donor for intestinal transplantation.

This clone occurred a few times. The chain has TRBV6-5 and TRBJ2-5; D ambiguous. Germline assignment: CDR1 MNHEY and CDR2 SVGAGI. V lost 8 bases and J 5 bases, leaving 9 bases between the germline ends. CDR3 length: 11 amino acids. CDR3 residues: CASGVGETQYF. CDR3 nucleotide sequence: TGTGCCAGCGGCGTTGGCGAGACCCAGTACTTC.

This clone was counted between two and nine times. This CDR3 reads CASSSFYSYEQYF. The CDR3 DNA sequence: TGTGCCAGCAGTTCCTTCTATTCCTACGAGCAGTACTTC. The chain combines TRBV27 with TRBJ2-7; no clear D. Germline loops: CDR1 MNHEY, CDR2 SMNVEV (reference sequence). The CDR3 is 13 amino acids. V shed 4 bases and J shed 1 base, with 8 bases lying between them.

The CDR3 bases are TGTGCCAGCAGCTCTTGGACCTACGAAGAGACCCAGTACTTC. Translated: CASSSWTYEETQYF. The chain couples TRBV7-9 to TRBJ2-5; D remains unclear. Germline CDR1 is SEHNR and CDR2 is FQNEAQ (reference sequence). The CDR3 extends over 14 amino acids. Between the trimmed V and J ends, which lost 4 bases and 3 bases, there was a span of 12 bases.